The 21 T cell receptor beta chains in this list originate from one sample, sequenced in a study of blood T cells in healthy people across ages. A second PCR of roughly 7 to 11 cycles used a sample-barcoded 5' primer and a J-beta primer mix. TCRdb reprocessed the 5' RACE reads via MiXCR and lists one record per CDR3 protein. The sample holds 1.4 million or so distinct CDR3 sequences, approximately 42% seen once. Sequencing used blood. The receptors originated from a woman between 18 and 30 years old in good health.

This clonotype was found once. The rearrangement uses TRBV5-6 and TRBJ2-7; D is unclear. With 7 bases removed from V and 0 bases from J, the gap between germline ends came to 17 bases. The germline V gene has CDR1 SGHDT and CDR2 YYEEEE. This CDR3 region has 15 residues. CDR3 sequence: CASRVRHHYSYEQYF. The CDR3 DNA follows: TGTGCCAGCCGTGTGAGGCACCACTACTCCTACGAGCAGTACTTC.

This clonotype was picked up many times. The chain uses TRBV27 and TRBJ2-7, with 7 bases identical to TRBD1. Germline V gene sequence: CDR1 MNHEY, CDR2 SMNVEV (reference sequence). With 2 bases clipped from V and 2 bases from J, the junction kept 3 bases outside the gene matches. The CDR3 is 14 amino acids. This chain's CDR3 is CASSLIGTAYEQYF. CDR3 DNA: TGTGCCAGCAGTTTAATTGGGACAGCCTACGAGCAGTACTTC.

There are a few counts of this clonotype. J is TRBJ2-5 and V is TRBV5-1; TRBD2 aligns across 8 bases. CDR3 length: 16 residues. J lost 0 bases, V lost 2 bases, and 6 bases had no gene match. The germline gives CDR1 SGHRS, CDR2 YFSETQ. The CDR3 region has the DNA TGCGCCAGCAGCTTCTTCCGGGAGGGGCACCAAGAGACCCAGTACTTC. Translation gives CASSFFREGHQETQYF.

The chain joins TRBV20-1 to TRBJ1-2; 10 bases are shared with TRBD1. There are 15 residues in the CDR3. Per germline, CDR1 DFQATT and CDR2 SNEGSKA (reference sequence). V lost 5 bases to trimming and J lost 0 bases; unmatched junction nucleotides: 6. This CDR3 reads CSALDRGRPNYGYTF. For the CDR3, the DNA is TGCAGTGCTTTGGACAGGGGGAGGCCTAACTATGGCTACACCTTC.

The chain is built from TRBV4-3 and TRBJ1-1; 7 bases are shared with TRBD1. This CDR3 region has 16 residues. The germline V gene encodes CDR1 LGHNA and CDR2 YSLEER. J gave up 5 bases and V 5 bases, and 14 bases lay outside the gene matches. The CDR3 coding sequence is TGCGCCAGCAGCTTGAGGCCCTTGACAGGGACTACTGAAGCTTTCTTT. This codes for CASSLRPLTGTTEAFF.

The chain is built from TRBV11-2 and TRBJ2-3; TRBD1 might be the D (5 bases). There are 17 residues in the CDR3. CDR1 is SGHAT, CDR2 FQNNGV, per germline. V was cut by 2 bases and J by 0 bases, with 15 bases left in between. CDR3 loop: CASSLWWTLDSTDTQYF. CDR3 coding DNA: TGTGCCAGCAGCTTATGGTGGACACTCGACAGCACAGATACGCAGTATTTT. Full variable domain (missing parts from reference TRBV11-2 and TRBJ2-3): EAGVAQSPRYKIIEKRQSVAFWCNPISGHATLYWYQQILGQGPKLLIQFQNNGVVDDSQLPKDRFSAERLKGVDSTLKIQPAKLEDSAVYLCASSLWWTLDSTDTQYFGPGTRLTVL.

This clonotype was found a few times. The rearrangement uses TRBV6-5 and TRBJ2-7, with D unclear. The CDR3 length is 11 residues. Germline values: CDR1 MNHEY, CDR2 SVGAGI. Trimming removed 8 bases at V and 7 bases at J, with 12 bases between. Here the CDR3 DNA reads TGTGCCAGCCGATCCCTAGAAGAGCAGTACTTC. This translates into CASRSLEEQYF.

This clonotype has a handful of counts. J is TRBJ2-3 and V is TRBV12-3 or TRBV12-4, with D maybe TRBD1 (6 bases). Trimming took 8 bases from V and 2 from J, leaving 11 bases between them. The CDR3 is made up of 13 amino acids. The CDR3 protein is CASEDSFTDTQYF. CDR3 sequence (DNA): TGTGCCAGCGAGGACAGTTTCACAGATACGCAGTATTTT.

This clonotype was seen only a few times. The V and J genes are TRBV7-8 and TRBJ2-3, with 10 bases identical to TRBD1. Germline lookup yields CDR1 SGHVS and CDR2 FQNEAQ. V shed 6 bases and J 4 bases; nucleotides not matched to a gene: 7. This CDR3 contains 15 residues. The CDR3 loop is CASRSDRGSPDTQYF. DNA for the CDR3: TGTGCCAGCAGGTCGGACAGGGGGTCTCCAGATACGCAGTATTTT.

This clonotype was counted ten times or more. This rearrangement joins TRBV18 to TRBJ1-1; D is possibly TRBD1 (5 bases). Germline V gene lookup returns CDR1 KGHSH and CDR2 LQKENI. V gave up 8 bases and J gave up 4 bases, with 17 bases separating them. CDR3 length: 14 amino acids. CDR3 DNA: TGTGCCAGCCAACCGGCCAGGGCGGGCACTGAAGCTTTCTTT. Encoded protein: CASQPARAGTEAFF.

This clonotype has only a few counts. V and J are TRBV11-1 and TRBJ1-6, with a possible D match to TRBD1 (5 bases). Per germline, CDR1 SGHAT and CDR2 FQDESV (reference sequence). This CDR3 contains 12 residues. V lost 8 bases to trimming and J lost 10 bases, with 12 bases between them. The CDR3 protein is CASGTHGSPLHF. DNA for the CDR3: TGTGCCAGCGGGACGCACGGATCACCCCTCCACTTT. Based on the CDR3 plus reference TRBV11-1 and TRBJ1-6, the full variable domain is EAEVAQSPRYKITEKSQAVAFWCDPISGHATLYWYRQILGQGPELLVQFQDESVVDDSQLPKDRFSAERLKGVDSTLKIQPAELGDSAMYLCASGTHGSPLHFGNGTRLTVT.

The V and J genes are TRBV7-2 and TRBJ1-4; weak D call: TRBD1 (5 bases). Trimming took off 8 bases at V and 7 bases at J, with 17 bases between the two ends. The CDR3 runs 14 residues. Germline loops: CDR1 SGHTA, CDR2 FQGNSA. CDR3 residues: CASLDGTRGEKLFF. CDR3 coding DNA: TGTGCCAGCTTAGATGGGACGAGGGGTGAAAAACTGTTTTTT.

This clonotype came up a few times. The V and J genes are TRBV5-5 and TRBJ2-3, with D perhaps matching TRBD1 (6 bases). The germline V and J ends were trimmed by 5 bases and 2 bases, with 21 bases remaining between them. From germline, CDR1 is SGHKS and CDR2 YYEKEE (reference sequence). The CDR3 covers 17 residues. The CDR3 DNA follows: TGTGCCAGCAGATACCGACAGGTCCAAGGGTACACAGATACGCAGTATTTT. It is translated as CASRYRQVQGYTDTQYF.

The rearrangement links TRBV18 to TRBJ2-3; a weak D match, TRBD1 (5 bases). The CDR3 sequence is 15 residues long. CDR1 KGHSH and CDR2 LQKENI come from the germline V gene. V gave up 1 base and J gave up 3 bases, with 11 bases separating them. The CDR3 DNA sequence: TGTGCCAGCTCACCACTACAGGTTGGAACAGATACGCAGTATTTT. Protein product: CASSPLQVGTDTQYF.

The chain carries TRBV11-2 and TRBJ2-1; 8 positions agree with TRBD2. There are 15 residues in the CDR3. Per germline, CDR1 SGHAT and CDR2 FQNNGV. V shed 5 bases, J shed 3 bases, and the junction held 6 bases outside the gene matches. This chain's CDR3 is CASSHTSGGYNEQFF. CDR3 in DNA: TGTGCCAGCAGCCATACTAGCGGCGGCTACAATGAGCAGTTCTTC.

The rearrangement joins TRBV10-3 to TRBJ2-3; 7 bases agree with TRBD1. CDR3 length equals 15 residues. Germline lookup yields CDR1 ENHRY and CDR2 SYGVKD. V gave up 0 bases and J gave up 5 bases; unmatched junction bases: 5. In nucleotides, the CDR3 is TGTGCCATCAGTGAGTCGGGGACAGTTGGAGATACGCAGTATTTT. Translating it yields CAISESGTVGDTQYF.

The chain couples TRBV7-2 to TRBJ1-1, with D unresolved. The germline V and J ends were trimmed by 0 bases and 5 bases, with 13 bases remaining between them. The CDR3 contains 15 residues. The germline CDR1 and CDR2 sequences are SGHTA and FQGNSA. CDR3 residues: CASSLAGKGGTEAFF. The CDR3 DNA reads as TGTGCCAGCAGCTTAGCAGGGAAGGGAGGGACTGAAGCTTTCTTT.

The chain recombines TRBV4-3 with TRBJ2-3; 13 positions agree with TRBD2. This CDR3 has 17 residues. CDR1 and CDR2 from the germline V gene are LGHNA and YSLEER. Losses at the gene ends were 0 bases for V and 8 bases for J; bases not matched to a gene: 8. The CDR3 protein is CASSQDRLAGGRGTQYF. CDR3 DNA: TGCGCCAGCAGCCAAGACCGACTAGCGGGGGGAAGAGGTACGCAGTATTTT.

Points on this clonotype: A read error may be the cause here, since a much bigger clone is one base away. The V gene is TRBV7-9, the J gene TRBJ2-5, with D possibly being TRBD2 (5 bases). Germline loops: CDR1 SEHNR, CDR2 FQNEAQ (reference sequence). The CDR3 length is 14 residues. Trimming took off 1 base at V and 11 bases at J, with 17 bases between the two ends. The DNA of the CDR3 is TGTGCCAGCAGCTTAGAGATTAGCGCGCATGAGCAGTACTTC. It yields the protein CASSLEISAHEQYF.

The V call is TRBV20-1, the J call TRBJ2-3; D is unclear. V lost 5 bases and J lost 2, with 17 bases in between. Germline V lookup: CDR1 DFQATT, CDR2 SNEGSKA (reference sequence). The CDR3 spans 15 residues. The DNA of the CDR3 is TGCAGTGCTCCCAAAAGTCCGGGCAACACAGATACGCAGTATTTT. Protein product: CSAPKSPGNTDTQYF.

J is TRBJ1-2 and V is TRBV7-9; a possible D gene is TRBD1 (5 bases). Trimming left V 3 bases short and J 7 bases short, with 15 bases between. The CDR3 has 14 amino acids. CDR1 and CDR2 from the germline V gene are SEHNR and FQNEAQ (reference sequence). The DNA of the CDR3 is TGTGCCAGCAGCTTGGAGGACACTTTCTCTGGCTACACCTTC. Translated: CASSLEDTFSGYTF.